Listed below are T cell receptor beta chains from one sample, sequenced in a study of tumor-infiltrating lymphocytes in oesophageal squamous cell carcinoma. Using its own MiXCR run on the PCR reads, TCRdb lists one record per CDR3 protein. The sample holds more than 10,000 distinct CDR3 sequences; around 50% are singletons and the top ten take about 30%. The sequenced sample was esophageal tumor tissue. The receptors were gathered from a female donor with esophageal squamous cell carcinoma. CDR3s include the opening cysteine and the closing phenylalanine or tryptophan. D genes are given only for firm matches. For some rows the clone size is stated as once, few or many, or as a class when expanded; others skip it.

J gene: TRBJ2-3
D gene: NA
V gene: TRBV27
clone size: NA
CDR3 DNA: TGTGCCAGCAGTTTGGGCAGAAACACAGATACGCAGTATTTT
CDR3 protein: CASSLGRNTDTQYF

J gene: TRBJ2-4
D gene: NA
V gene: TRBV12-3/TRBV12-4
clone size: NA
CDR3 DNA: TGTGCCAGCAGTCCTCGATCCTGGGGGTCACCCCTCCACTTC
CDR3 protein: CASSPRSWGSPLHF

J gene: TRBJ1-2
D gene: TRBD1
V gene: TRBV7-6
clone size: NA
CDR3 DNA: TGTGCCAGCGGGGACAGTTCGGGCTATGGCTACACCTTC
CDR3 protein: CASGDSSGYGYTF

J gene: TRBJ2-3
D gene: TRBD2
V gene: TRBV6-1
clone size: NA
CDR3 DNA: TGTGCCAGCAGTGACTCTAGCGGGAGCGGTACAGATACGCAGTATTTT
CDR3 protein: CASSDSSGSGTDTQYF

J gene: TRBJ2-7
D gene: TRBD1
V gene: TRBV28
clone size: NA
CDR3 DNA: TGTGCCAGCAGTTTAGCCGGGACAGGGAACCACGAGCAGTACTTC
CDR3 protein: CASSLAGTGNHEQYF

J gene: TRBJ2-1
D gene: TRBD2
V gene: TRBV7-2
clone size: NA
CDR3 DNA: TGTGCCAGCAGCTTAGAACTAGCGGGAGATAATGAGCAGTTCTTC
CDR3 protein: CASSLELAGDNEQFF

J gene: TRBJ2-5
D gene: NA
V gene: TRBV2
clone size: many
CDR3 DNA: TGTGCCAGCAGGGAACACGGTCAAGAGACCCAGTACTTC
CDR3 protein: CASREHGQETQYF

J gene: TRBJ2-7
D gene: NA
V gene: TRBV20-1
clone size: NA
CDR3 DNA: TGCAGTGCTAGTCCGGGATCCTACGAGCAGTACTTC
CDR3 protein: CSASPGSYEQYF

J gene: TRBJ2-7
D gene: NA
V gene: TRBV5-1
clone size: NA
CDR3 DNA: TGCGCCAGCAGCTTGGAAGCAGGTGAGACCTACGAGCAGTACTTC
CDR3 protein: CASSLEAGETYEQYF

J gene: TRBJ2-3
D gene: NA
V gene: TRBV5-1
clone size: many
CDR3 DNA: TGCGCCAGCAGCCCCTGGGACTCAGATACGCAGTATTTT
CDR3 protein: CASSPWDSDTQYF

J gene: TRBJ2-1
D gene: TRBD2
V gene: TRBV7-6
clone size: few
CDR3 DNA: TGTGCCAGCAGCTTCGGACTAGCGGGAGGAAAGGAGCAGTTCTTC
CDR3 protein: CASSFGLAGGKEQFF

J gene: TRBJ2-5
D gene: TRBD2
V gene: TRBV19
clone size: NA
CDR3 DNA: TGTGCCAGTAGCCAGCTAGCGGGGGGCTCCTACAATGAGCAGTACTTC
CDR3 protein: CASSQLAGGSYNEQYF

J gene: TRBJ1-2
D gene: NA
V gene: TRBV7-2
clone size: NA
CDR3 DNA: TGTGCCAGCAGCTTGGTGAGACCCGGGATCTATGGCTACACCTTC
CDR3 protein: CASSLVRPGIYGYTF

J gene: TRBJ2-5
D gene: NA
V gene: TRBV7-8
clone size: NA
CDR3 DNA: TGTGCCAGCAGCTTAGTCGGCGCCACTACGTACGTTTCGGAGACCCAGTACTTC
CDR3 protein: CASSLVGATTYVSETQYF

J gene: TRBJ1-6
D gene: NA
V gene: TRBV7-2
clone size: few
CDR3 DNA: TGTGCCAGCAGCTCCGTCGACTCTGGCTCCTACGAGCAGTACTTT
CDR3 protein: CASSSVDSGSYEQYF

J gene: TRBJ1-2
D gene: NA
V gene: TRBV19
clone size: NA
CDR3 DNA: TGTGCCAGTTCTACAGGGATGTGGTACTATGGCTACACCTTC
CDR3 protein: CASSTGMWYYGYTF

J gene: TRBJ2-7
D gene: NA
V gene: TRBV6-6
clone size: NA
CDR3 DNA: TGTGCCAGCAGTTACTCTCAGAACTCCTACGAGCAGTACTTC
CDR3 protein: CASSYSQNSYEQYF

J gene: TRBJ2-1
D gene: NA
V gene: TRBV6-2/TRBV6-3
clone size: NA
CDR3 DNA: TGTGCCAGCAGTAAAAGCTCCTACAATGAGCAGTTCTTC
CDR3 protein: CASSKSSYNEQFF

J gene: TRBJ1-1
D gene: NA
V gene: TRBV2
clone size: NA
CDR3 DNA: TGTGCCAGCAGTGAAGTAGGGCCCAGCTCCTACAATGAGCAGTTCTTT
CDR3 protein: CASSEVGPSSYNEQFF

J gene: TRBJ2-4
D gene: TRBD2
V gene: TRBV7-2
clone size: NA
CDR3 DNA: TGTGCCAGCAGCGACCGGACTAGCGGGACAAGGAATGAGCAGTACTTC
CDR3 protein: CASSDRTSGTRNEQYF

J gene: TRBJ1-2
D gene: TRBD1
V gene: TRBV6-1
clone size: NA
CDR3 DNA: TGTGCCAGCAGAACCGGGACAGGGTGGTTGGACTATGGCTACACCTTC
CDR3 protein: CASRTGTGWLDYGYTF

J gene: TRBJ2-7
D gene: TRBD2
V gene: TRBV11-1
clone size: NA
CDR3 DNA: TGTGCCAGCAGCTTAGCGGTATCTAGCGGGACCTACGAGCAGTACTTC
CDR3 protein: CASSLAVSSGTYEQYF

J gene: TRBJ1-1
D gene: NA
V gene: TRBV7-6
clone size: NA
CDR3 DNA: TGTGCCAGCAGCCAAGACACGAACACTGAAGCTTTCTTT
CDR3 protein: CASSQDTNTEAFF

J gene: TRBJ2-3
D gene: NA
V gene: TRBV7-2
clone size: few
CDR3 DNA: TGTGCCAGCAGCTTACGGAGCGGGCGCACAGATACGCAGTATTTT
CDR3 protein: CASSLRSGRTDTQYF

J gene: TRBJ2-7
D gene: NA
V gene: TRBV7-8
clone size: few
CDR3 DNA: TGTGCCAGCAGCTTAGGGCCAGGGAACTACGAGCAGTACTTC
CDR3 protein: CASSLGPGNYEQYF

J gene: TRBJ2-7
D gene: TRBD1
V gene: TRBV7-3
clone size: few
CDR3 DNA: TGTGCCAGCAGCCTGGGACAGGGCAACGAGCAGTACTTC
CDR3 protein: CASSLGQGNEQYF

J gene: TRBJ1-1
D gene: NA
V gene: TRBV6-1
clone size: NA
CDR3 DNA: TGTGCCAGCAGTCCCAGGGGCGCGACTGAAGCTTTCTTT
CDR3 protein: CASSPRGATEAFF

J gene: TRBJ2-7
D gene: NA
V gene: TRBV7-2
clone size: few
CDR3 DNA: TGTGCCAGCAGCCCCCGGGTGTCCTACGAGCAGTACTTC
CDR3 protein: CASSPRVSYEQYF

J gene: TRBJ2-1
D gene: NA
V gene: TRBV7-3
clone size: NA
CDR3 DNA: TGTGCCAGCAGCCCCGGTTACCCCTCCTACGAGCAGTTCTTC
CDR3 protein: CASSPGYPSYEQFF

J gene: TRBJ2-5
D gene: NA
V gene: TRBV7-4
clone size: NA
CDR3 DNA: TGTGCCAGCAGCTTTGGGGCAGCGGAGACCCAGTACTTC
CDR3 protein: CASSFGAAETQYF

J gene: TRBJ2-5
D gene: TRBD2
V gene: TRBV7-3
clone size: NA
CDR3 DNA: TGTGCCAGCAGTCCAAACGGGGGGACGGAGACCCAGTACTTC
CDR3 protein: CASSPNGGTETQYF